The clone carrying this TCR beta chain has a handful of counts. Its antigen remains unknown. The sample originates from a study of blood T cells in healthy people across ages. Study overall: About one barcoded beta molecule per two T cells was the capture yield of template switching.

Study results and limitations: Estimates of total diversity, which came from one million sequenced T cells, were considered to be underestimates.

A J-beta primer mix and a sample-barcoded 5' primer were used in a second PCR of roughly 6 to 11 cycles. Each CDR3 protein gets one entry after TCRdb re-called the 5' RACE reads with MiXCR. The sample yields around 800,000 distinct CDR3 sequences, 55% to 65% seen once. The CDR3 runs 13 residues. In germline, CDR1 is ENHRY, CDR2 SYGVKD. Trimming pared 2 bases from V and 2 bases from J, leaving 5 bases between. This chain links TRBV10-3 with TRBJ2-3; no definite D call. The source is a young man in good health. The sequencing input was blood. CDR3 DNA sequence: TGTGCCATCAGTGAGATATACACAGATACGCAGTATTTT. Its protein product is CAISEIYTDTQYF.